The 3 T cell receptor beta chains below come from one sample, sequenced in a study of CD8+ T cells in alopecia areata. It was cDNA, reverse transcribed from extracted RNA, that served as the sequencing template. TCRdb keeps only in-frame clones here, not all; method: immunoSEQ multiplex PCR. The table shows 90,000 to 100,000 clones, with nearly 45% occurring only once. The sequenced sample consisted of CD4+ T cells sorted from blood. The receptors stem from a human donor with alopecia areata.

The CDR3 DNA sequence: TGCAGCGCTTCCGGACAGGGCATACGTGGCTACACCTTC. Translation gives CSASGQGIRGYTF. The rearrangement links TRBV29-1 to TRBJ1-2, with 8 positions matching TRBD1. This CDR3 is 13 amino acids long. Unmatched junction bases numbered 11, after V lost 7 bases and J lost 7 bases. Germline CDR1 reads SQVTM; CDR2 reads ANQGSEA.

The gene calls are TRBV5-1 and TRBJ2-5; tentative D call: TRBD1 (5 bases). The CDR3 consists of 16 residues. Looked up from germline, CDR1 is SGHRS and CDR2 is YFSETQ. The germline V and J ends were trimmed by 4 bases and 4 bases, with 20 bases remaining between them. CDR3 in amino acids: CASSVGLTPQGETQYF. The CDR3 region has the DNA TGCGCCAGCAGCGTGGGATTGACACCTCAGGGAGAGACCCAGTACTTC.

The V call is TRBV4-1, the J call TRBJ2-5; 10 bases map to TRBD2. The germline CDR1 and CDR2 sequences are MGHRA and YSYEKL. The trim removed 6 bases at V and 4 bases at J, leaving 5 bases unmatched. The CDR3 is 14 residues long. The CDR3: CASRLAGGAETQYF. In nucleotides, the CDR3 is TGCGCCAGCAGGTTAGCGGGAGGAGCAGAGACCCAGTACTTC.